This T cell receptor (beta chain) was obtained from a study of T cells expressing NK-cell markers. TCRdb re-analyzed the 5' RACE reads; it lists each CDR3 protein once, without DNA. Here the sample table reports over 120,000 distinct CDR3 sequences. Germline V CDR1 and CDR2: SGDLS, YYNGEE. The CDR3 extends over 15 amino acids. This chain links TRBV9 with TRBJ2-1; TCRdb's D call of TRBD2 is untestable without DNA. Source material: blood T cells: a sorted CD56 or NKG2C T cell subset, CD4+ or CD8+ T cells, or bulk PBMC T cells (not recorded which). The clonotype was recovered from a man between 18 and 35 years old in good health. The CDR3 spells CASQGPGGSYNEQFF.